This T cell receptor (beta chain) was retrieved from a study of metastatic and nonmetastatic thyroid tumors. The entire patient cohort was treatment-naive prior to thyroid surgery. From the PCR reads, TCRdb re-called clones with MiXCR. The table has about 24,000 clones, approximately 19% seen once. Sequencing was performed on blood. The clonotype originates from a male donor with papillary thyroid cancer or a benign thyroid nodule (not recorded which). Some clones in this sample may be carry-over from other donors' samples.

The CDR3 here is CASREGQQGYNQPQHF. CDR3 DNA sequence: TGTGCCAGCAGGGAAGGACAGCAAGGTTACAATCAGCCCCAGCATTTT. The rearrangement joins TRBV7-8 to TRBJ1-5; D is perhaps TRBD1 (6 bases). The CDR3 is made up of 16 amino acids. Germline CDR1 reads SGHVS; CDR2 reads FQNEAQ. V lost 6 bases and J 3 bases, leaving 18 bases between the germline ends.